The next 11 T cell receptor beta chains were all read from a single sample in a study of Ad26.COV2.S vaccination and SARS-CoV-2 variants (dated by TCRdb to about 2021). This specimen's time point label, interpreted: individuals recovered from natural SARS-CoV-2 infection. The library relied on the immunoSEQ multiplex PCR assay. TCRdb carries this immuneACCESS record with in-frame sequences only. Its versions omit some clonotypes, under half of them owing to an unresolved V gene in the studies checked, with the rest unexplained. Counted in this sample were around 94,000 clones; less than 85% of them appeared once. Roughly 17% of the sample goes to the ten largest clones. Material: peripheral blood, obtained after recovery from COVID-19. These receptors were obtained from a human donor who had recovered from COVID-19.

This chain links TRBV14 with TRBJ2-7; 8 bases fit TRBD1. This CDR3 spans 15 amino acids. Germline V gene lookup returns CDR1 SGHDN and CDR2 FVKESK. V lost 6 bases and J lost 5; bases outside the gene matches: 12. In DNA form, the CDR3 reads TGTGCCAGCAGTCAGCCCCGGACAGGGAACCACGAGCAGTACTTC. Translating it yields CASSQPRTGNHEQYF.

The chain recombines TRBV28 with TRBJ1-2, with D unresolved. The CDR3 length is 13 residues. V was clipped by 3 bases and J by 4 bases, with 9 bases between them. The germline gives CDR1 MDHEN, CDR2 SYDVKM. The CDR3 region has the DNA TGTGCCAGCAGTTTCGGTGCGGGCTATGGCTACACCTTC. Translation gives CASSFGAGYGYTF.

V and J are TRBV28 and TRBJ2-3; TRBD2 aligns across 9 bases. The CDR3 extends over 15 amino acids. The ends lost 2 bases at V and 2 bases at J; junction bases unmatched: 2. Germline CDR1 is MDHEN and CDR2 is SYDVKM. The CDR3 loop reads CASSLSGGHTDTQYF. The CDR3 DNA reads as TGTGCCAGCAGTTTAAGCGGGGGGCACACAGATACGCAGTATTTT.

This chain uses TRBV13 with TRBJ1-2; 7 bases match TRBD1. CDR1 and CDR2 from the germline V gene are PRHDT and FYEKMQ (reference sequence). The CDR3 loop spans 15 amino acids. V gave up 6 bases and J gave up 6 bases; unmatched junction bases: 13. CDR3 in amino acids: CASSPGQLGGNGYTF. In nucleotides, the CDR3 is TGTGCCAGCAGTCCGGGACAGCTAGGGGGAAATGGCTACACCTTC.

The V call is TRBV5-6, the J call TRBJ1-2; 8 nucleotides match TRBD1. The CDR3 consists of 15 residues. Germline V gene sequence: CDR1 SGHDT, CDR2 YYEEEE. The ends lost 0 bases at V and 4 bases at J; junction bases unmatched: 5. This CDR3 reads CASSLVTGVGYGYTF. The CDR3 DNA is TGTGCCAGCAGCTTGGTGACAGGGGTAGGCTATGGCTACACCTTC.

The J gene is TRBJ2-7, the V gene TRBV10-3, with 8 bases lining up with TRBD1. V dropped 6 bases and J dropped 5; count of bases not matched to a gene: 9. The CDR3 runs to 14 residues. CDR1 is ENHRY and CDR2 is SYGVKD in the germline V gene. This chain's CDR3 is CAIRKDRDIDEQYF. The CDR3 DNA reads as TGTGCCATCAGGAAGGACAGGGATATTGACGAGCAGTACTTC.

This chain connects TRBV6-2 or TRBV6-3 to TRBJ1-4; D remains ambiguous. The germline V gene encodes CDR1 MNHEY and CDR2 SVGEGT. This CDR3 is built from 12 residues. Trimming shortened V by 6 bases and J by 12 bases, and 14 bases separated the two germline ends. DNA for the CDR3: TGTGCCAGCAGCCAATCTTTGGTAGAACTGTTTTTT. The encoded protein is CASSQSLVELFF.

The chain carries TRBV27 and TRBJ1-2; D is ambiguous. The CDR3 spans 16 residues. Germline values: CDR1 MNHEY, CDR2 SMNVEV (reference sequence). The V end lost 0 bases, the J end lost 8 bases, and 19 bases lay between the germline ends. CDR3: CASSLSLTRRLGGYTF. In nucleotides, the CDR3 is TGTGCCAGCAGTTTATCGCTGACCAGGCGATTGGGGGGCTACACCTTC.

This rearrangement joins TRBV5-4 to TRBJ2-1; 7 positions match TRBD1. V was pared by 4 bases and J by 6 bases, with 10 bases of the junction left unmatched. Germline V gene sequence: CDR1 SGHNT, CDR2 YYREEE (reference sequence). The CDR3 covers 15 residues. The DNA for the CDR3 is TGTGCCAGCAGCGCACAGGGGAGAGGGTTCAATGAGCAGTTCTTC. This gives the protein CASSAQGRGFNEQFF.

The V and J genes are TRBV6-5 and TRBJ2-2; 7 positions agree with TRBD2. Germline V lookup: CDR1 MNHEY, CDR2 SVGAGI. The ends lost 7 bases at V and 3 bases at J; junction bases unmatched: 5. This CDR3 spans 14 amino acids. The CDR3 region has the DNA TGTGCCAGCACACGGGGGGAATACACCGGGGAGCTGTTTTTT. It specifies CASTRGEYTGELFF.

In nucleotides, the CDR3 is TGTGCCAGCAGGGAGGGACGGAACAATGAGCAGTTCTTC. Translation: CASREGRNNEQFF. The genes are TRBV6-5 and TRBJ2-1, with TRBD2 as a possible D gene (6 bases). CDR1 MNHEY and CDR2 SVGAGI come from the germline V gene. This CDR3 has 13 residues. Trimming cost V 6 bases and J 5 bases, with 11 bases left between them.